This T cell receptor (beta chain) was sequenced for a study of T-cell memory formation after mild COVID-19. Study-level background: TCR clusters largely stayed donor specific. Study-level points and caveats: Memory from before infection featured some responding clones, which suggests cross-reactive memory joined. Among contracting clones, CD4+ were mainly CM/EM and CD8+ enriched in EMRA.

This CDR3 has 13 amino acids. Germline CDR1 is SGHTA and CDR2 is FQGNSA. V was clipped by 2 bases and J by 3 bases, with 7 bases between them. As for this clonotype: Its matching antigen is unknown.

MiXCR, run by TCRdb on the 5' RACE reads, gives a single entry per CDR3 protein. The table has about 210,000 distinct CDR3 sequences, more than 9% seen once. This TCR was sampled from a man aged 18-30 years who had mild COVID-19 (a few samples of this study predate the infection). Cell type and time point are not known. The chain carries TRBV7-2 and TRBJ1-1; D is ambiguous. Sequencing was performed on PBMCs or a T cell subset sorted from them (not recorded which). CDR3 bases: TGTGCCAGCAGCTTATCCAGGTACACTGAAGCTTTCTTT. Translation: CASSLSRYTEAFF.